The following is a TCR beta chain sequence with its context. Its antigen is undetermined. The analysis combined second doses at about 4 or about 12 weeks. The data are from a study of T cell responses to AZD1222 COVID-19 vaccine. Study observations and caveats: Baseline serostatus was positive in only six AZD1222 recipients.

CDR1 is MNHEY and CDR2 is SVGEGT in the germline V gene. This CDR3 has 14 amino acids. Trimming cost V 5 bases and J 1 base, with 10 bases left between them. TCRdb keeps only in-frame clones here, not all; method: immunoSEQ multiplex PCR. The repertoire consists of about 48,000 clones, with about 89% occurring once and the leading ten covering less than 6%. The clonotype was recovered from an adult who received the AZD1222 COVID-19 vaccine. The material was peripheral blood, obtained 28 days after the second AZD1222 dose. This sequence joins TRBV6-2 or TRBV6-3 and TRBJ2-3, with D possibly being TRBD2 (5 bases). Here the CDR3 DNA reads TGTGCCAGCAGTGGAGGAGATGGCACAGATACGCAGTATTTT. Its translation is CASSGGDGTDTQYF.